This T cell receptor (beta chain) stems from a study of blood T cell repertoires in COVID-19. Background on the study: COVID-19 samples collected from the United States, Italy and Spain covered acute and convalescent phases. The cDNA or gDNA used as material had been derived from T cells, B-cell-depleted T cells, or PBMCs.

This clone was counted only a few times. In the original analysis: Reference gene primer amplification gave nucleated cell count estimates. Only in-frame clones appear in the TCRdb table, and some are missing; sequencing was by immunoSEQ multiplex PCR. Clonal size and the V and J genes are those of that table, whereas D and trimming came from the DNA. Of more than 65,000 clones listed, around 80% were seen once; the top ten hold 8.5% to 10%. The sample consisted of peripheral blood. This receptor was taken from a woman of 80 years or more with acute or convalescent COVID-19.

The CDR3, as DNA: TGTGCCAGCAGTCTGACAGGAACGAACACTGAAGCTTTCTTT. The encoded protein is CASSLTGTNTEAFF. The genes are TRBV3-1 (or the pseudogene TRBV3-2) and TRBJ1-1, with a tentative D call TRBD1 (6 bases). Germline assignment: CDR1 LGHDT and CDR2 YNNKEL (reference sequence). The length of the CDR3 is 14 residues. V dropped 6 bases and J dropped 1 base, with 12 bases sitting between them.